Listed below are T cell receptor beta chains from one sample, sequenced in a study of blood T cell repertoires in COVID-19. Repertoires were generated with immunoSEQ multiplex PCR, while TCRdb's copy carries only in-frame clones and drops some. The sample lists under 250,000 clones, around nine tenths seen once, with around 1.5% in the top ten. Material for sequencing was peripheral blood. The receptors come from a woman aged 60 to 75 who had recovered from COVID-19. The CDR3 runs from the conserved cysteine through the conserved F or W.

len | v_gene | CDR3aa
16 | TRBV7-3 | CASSPRPGQGLYEQYF
15 | TRBV15 | CATSRLPSQDNEQFF
17 | TRBV4-3 | CASSQETGGSTQETQYF
14 | TRBV28 | CASSPDTAFGELFF
14 | TRBV6-5 | CASSPQGVSTEAFF
15 | TRBV19 | CASSPGTGSTDTQYF
13 | TRBV18 | CASLVDQVSEAFF
15 | TRBV2 | CASRAAGARYTEAFF
13 | TRBV6-4 | CASSHRDNTEAFF
15 | TRBV28 | CASSSTAFPFYEQYF
13 | TRBV28 | CASRPRGNNEQYF
12 | TRBV27 | CASSQGRDIQYF
14 | TRBV6-5 | CASSFVGVGYGYTF
16 | TRBV3-1/TRBV3-2 | CASSQVGTSGYNEQFF
14 | TRBV19 | CASGLGGGGYEQYF
15 | TRBV4-3 | CASSQDRTDRFEQYF
13 | TRBV15 | CATRTGGDGELFF
15 | TRBV5-5 | CASSAGLASYNEQFF
13 | TRBV12-3/TRBV12-4 | CASSSRGQETQYF
17 | TRBV4-2 | CASSQVASGGLQETQYF
12 | TRBV11-2 | CASTFNTDTQYF
14 | TRBV14 | CASSGPGGGNEQFF
17 | TRBV5-8 | CASSPEALSRGVETQYF
16 | TRBV18 | CASSPTDRGQGQPQHF
18 | TRBV7-3 | CASSASGTGFSGANVLTF
14 | TRBV5-1 | CASSLGGVGYEQYF
14 | TRBV4-2 | CASSQTGSQETQYF
16 | TRBV11-2 | CASSPGRDRGHYEQYF
16 | TRBV5-1 | CASSWMGAIQAETQYF
16 | TRBV5-1 | CASSLLDGRGLDGYTF
15 | TRBV5-1 | CASSFGGQSGTEAFF
15 | TRBV9 | CASSVEATGAGEQYF
14 | TRBV9 | CASRIKQGRYEQYF
14 | TRBV2 | CASTTSGGNNEQFF
17 | TRBV7-8 | CASSPARRQGLFKPQHF
17 | TRBV5-1 | CASSLTNRGDRGYEQYF
14 | TRBV7-2 | CASSLVTANQPQHF
16 | TRBV2 | CASREHAGQPNEKLFF
14 | TRBV9 | CASSGVAGVLEQFF
15 | TRBV3-1/TRBV3-2 | CASSGDIGYTGELFF
13 | TRBV12-3/TRBV12-4 | CASRPSYYQPQHF
15 | TRBV11-1 | CASSPQDRGLETQYF
15 | TRBV2 | CASTLPGQGAGELFF
15 | TRBV4-1 | CASSHRGTGVRGYTF
17 | TRBV28 | CASNVPGQGGPNYGYTF
15 | TRBV2 | CASSEAPQGSDEQYF
13 | TRBV11-2 | CASSLGHANTIYF
16 | TRBV23-1 | CASSPRSTRAADTQYF
16 | TRBV7-8 | CASSFESLVGVSPLHF
13 | TRBV7-6 | CASSAGLFLPQHF